Presented here are 17 T cell receptor beta chains from one specimen sequenced in a study of Tregs in tolerant kidney transplant recipients. TCRdb keeps only in-frame clones here, not all; method: immunoSEQ multiplex PCR. The sample has approximately 98,000 clones, roughly 90% seen once; the top ten hold 0.34%. The sample here was CD4+ T cells from blood, taken before the transplant. Source of these receptors: a human donor who received a combined kidney and bone marrow transplant.

This clone was seen a handful of times. CDR3 sequence: CASSIVGAGNSPLHF. The CDR3 bases are TGTGCCAGTAGTATAGTAGGCGCCGGGAATTCACCCCTCCACTTT. The V gene is TRBV19, the J gene TRBJ1-6, with D unclear. Trimming shortened V by 1 base and J by 7 bases, and 11 bases separated the two germline ends. CDR1 LNHDA and CDR2 SQIVND come from the germline V gene (reference sequence). The CDR3 is made up of 15 amino acids.

The chain combines TRBV5-1 with TRBJ2-3, with TRBD2 matching 8 bases. The V gene end was trimmed by 3 bases and the J gene end by 7 bases; junction bases not matched to a gene: 4. This CDR3 is built from 13 residues. CDR1 is SGHRS and CDR2 is YFSETQ in the germline V gene. CDR3 nucleotide sequence: TGCGCCAGCAGCTCTCGGGGGGGCCATACGCAGTATTTT. Its translation is CASSSRGGHTQYF.

This clone showed up just a few times. The chain links TRBV15 to TRBJ2-7, with a tentative D call TRBD1 (5 bases). The CDR3 loop spans 12 amino acids. Germline-derived CDR1 and CDR2 are LNHNV and YYDKDF (reference sequence). Trimming left V 5 bases short and J 4 bases short, with 9 bases between. CDR3 in amino acids: CATSAQGYEQYF. As DNA, the CDR3 is TGTGCCACCAGCGCGCAGGGATACGAGCAGTACTTC.

The V and J genes are TRBV19 and TRBJ1-5; D not resolved. Germline V lookup: CDR1 LNHDA, CDR2 SQIVND (reference sequence). CDR3 length: 15 amino acids. The V end was cut by 0 bases, the J end by 4 bases, with 10 bases between. DNA of the CDR3: TGTGCCAGTAGTATAGATCAGATCCCAAATCAGCCCCAGCATTTT. Its protein is CASSIDQIPNQPQHF. Looking up the rest from reference TRBV19 and TRBJ1-5 gives the full variable domain: DGGITQSPKYLFRKEGQNVTLSCEQNLNHDAMYWYRQDPGQGLRLIYYSQIVNDFQKGDIAEGYSVSREKKESFPLTVTSAQKNPTAFYLCASSIDQIPNQPQHFGDGTRLSIL.

This clone has just one count. The chain couples TRBV5-6 to TRBJ1-1; 10 bases fit TRBD1. V lost 0 bases to trimming and J lost 10 bases; unmatched junction nucleotides: 12. Per the germline V gene, CDR1 is SGHDT and CDR2 is YYEEEE. The CDR3 covers 16 residues. The CDR3 protein is CASSLGIRQGAIRAFF. CDR3 sequence (DNA): TGTGCCAGCAGCTTGGGAATAAGACAGGGGGCGATCCGAGCTTTCTTT.

The V gene is TRBV9, the J gene TRBJ2-5; D not certain. CDR1 is SGDLS and CDR2 is YYNGEE in the germline V gene. Trimming stripped 3 bases from V and 4 bases from J, with 10 bases between. The CDR3 totals 13 residues. The CDR3 is CASSGAPLETQYF. CDR3 DNA sequence: TGTGCCAGCAGCGGAGCCCCCCTAGAGACCCAGTACTTC.

The chain joins TRBV11-2 to TRBJ1-5; 8 nucleotides match TRBD1. V shed 0 bases, J shed 5 bases, and the junction held 3 bases outside the gene matches. The CDR3 is 15 amino acids. Per germline, CDR1 SGHAT and CDR2 FQNNGV. CDR3 residues: CASSLDGTGYQPQHF. The CDR3 DNA reads TGTGCCAGCAGCTTAGATGGGACAGGCTATCAGCCCCAGCATTTT.

The chain has TRBV5-4 and TRBJ1-2; D perhaps matches TRBD1 (5 bases). The CDR3 runs 15 residues. V was pared by 2 bases and J by 4 bases, with 15 bases between. CDR1 is SGHNT and CDR2 is YYREEE in the germline V gene (reference sequence). This CDR3 is CASSFRQSDFYGYTF. DNA of the CDR3: TGTGCCAGCAGCTTTAGACAGTCCGATTTCTATGGCTACACCTTC.

This clone appeared once. The V and J genes are TRBV11-1 and TRBJ2-5, with 11 nucleotides matching TRBD2. Germline CDR1 and CDR2: SGHAT and FQDESV (reference sequence). With V trimmed by 11 bases and J by 7 bases, 15 bases remained unmatched. CDR3 length equals 15 residues. CDR3 DNA sequence: TGTGCCTGCGCCCCGACTAGCGGGGTACTGGGGACCCAGTACTTC. It codes for CACAPTSGVLGTQYF.

V gene TRBV7-2 combines with J gene TRBJ2-3; D uncertain. V lost 6 bases and J lost 0, with 10 bases in between. CDR3 length: 14 residues. The germline gives CDR1 SGHTA, CDR2 FQGNSA. The CDR3 here is CASSPFSSTDTQYF. CDR3 sequence (DNA): TGTGCCAGCAGTCCTTTCTCTAGCACAGATACGCAGTATTTT.

Only one count was recorded for this clone. The CDR3 coding sequence is TGTGCCAGCAGTGACTGGGGGGGGAAGTCTAACTATGGCTACACCTTC. The encoded protein is CASSDWGGKSNYGYTF. This chain connects TRBV6-4 to TRBJ1-2, with D possibly TRBD1 on 5 matching bases. Germline CDR1 MRHNA, CDR2 SNTAGT. CDR3 size: 16 residues. The ends were cut back, 1 base at V and 0 bases at J, with 12 bases in the middle.

This clone was recorded a few times. The chain recombines TRBV2 with TRBJ2-7; TRBD1 matches 8 bases. The trim removed 7 bases at V and 5 bases at J, leaving 10 bases unmatched. This CDR3 region has 14 residues. Per germline, CDR1 SNHLY and CDR2 FYNNEI. The CDR3 DNA sequence: TGTGCCAGCATTCCCTTGGACAGGGAGAACGAGCAGTACTTC. Translation gives CASIPLDRENEQYF.

The rearrangement joins TRBV5-4 to TRBJ2-3, with D possibly TRBD2 on 6 matching bases. Trimming cost V 4 bases and J 4 bases, with 10 bases left between them. The CDR3 has 13 residues. The germline CDR1 and CDR2 sequences are SGHNT and YYREEE (reference sequence). The CDR3: CASSHGGPDTQYF. In DNA form, the CDR3 reads TGTGCCAGCAGCCATGGAGGGCCAGATACGCAGTATTTT.

This clone was found once. The chain links TRBV7-8 to TRBJ1-1; the D is unclear. Trimming took off 1 base at V and 6 bases at J, with 9 bases between the two ends. The CDR3 loop spans 13 amino acids. Germline loops: CDR1 SGHVS, CDR2 FQNEAQ. The CDR3 reads CASSLGGGSEAFF. The CDR3 region has the DNA TGTGCCAGCAGCTTAGGGGGAGGATCTGAAGCTTTCTTT.

The V and J genes are TRBV6-6 and TRBJ2-5; 10 positions agree with TRBD2. J gave up 5 bases and V 1 base, and 7 bases lay outside the gene matches. The CDR3 runs 16 residues. Germline loops: CDR1 MNHNY, CDR2 SVGAGI (reference sequence). The CDR3 loop is CASSYWSSGSLETQYF. The DNA for the CDR3 is TGTGCCAGCAGTTACTGGTCTAGCGGGAGTTTGGAGACCCAGTACTTC.

The chain carries TRBV6-1 and TRBJ2-3, with a possible D match to TRBD2 (5 bases). With 1 base removed from V and 0 bases from J, the gap between germline ends came to 11 bases. CDR1 MNHNS and CDR2 SASEGT come from the germline V gene. The CDR3 extends over 16 amino acids. In DNA form, the CDR3 reads TGTGCCAGCAGTGAAGTTCGGGGTCCTAGCACAGATACGCAGTATTTT. Translating it yields CASSEVRGPSTDTQYF.

This sequence joins TRBV7-2 and TRBJ1-1, with D possibly being TRBD1 (6 bases). The CDR3 is made up of 14 amino acids. V dropped 5 bases and J dropped 2 bases, with 12 bases sitting between them. In germline, CDR1 is SGHTA, CDR2 FQGNSA. CDR3 residues: CASSRSGTNTEAFF. The CDR3 DNA reads TGTGCCAGCAGCCGGTCCGGGACAAACACTGAAGCTTTCTTT. Filled out from reference TRBV7-2 and TRBJ1-1, the complete variable domain reads GAGVSQSPSNKVTEKGKDVELRCDPISGHTALYWYRQSLGQGLEFLIYFQGNSAPDKSGLPSDRFSAERTGGSVSTLTIQRTQQEDSAVYLCASSRSGTNTEAFFGQGTRLTVV.